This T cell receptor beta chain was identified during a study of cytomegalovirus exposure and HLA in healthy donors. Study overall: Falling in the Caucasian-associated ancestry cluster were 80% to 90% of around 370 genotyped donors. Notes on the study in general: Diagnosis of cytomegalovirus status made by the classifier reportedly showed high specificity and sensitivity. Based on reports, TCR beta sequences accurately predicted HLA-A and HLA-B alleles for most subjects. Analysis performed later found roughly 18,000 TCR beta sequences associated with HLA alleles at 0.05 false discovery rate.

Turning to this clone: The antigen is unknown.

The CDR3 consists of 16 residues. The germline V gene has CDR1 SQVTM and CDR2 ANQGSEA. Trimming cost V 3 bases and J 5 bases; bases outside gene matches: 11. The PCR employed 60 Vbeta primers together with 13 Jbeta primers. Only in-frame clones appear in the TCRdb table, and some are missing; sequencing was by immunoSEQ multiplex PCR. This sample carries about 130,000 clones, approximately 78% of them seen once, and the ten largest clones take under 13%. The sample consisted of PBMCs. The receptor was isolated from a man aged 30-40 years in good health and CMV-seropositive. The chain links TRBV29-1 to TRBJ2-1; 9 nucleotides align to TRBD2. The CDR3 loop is CSVEARREGRDNEQFF. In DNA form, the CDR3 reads TGCAGCGTTGAGGCTAGGCGGGAGGGCCGCGACAATGAGCAGTTCTTC.